Below, 30 T cell receptor beta chains from the same sample are listed, as sequenced in a study of T cells after posttransplantation cyclophosphamide. Assay used: immunoSEQ multiplex PCR; TCRdb lists only in-frame clones, some missing. The table includes tens of thousands of clones, around 84% detected once. Sequencing used PBMCs. These receptors originate from a man aged 25-45 years with a blood cancer, CMV-positive, and with a related stem cell donor.

The V call is TRBV4-3, the J call TRBJ2-5; D perhaps matches TRBD1 (8 bases). This CDR3 is built from 20 residues. The V gene lost 3 bases and the J gene lost 4 bases, with 30 bases spanning the gap. Per germline, CDR1 LGHNA and CDR2 YSLEER. CDR3 bases: TGCGCCAGCAGCCAGGGATTCCATTCCCAGGGGGCAGGGGAGGGAGAGACCCAGTACTTC. Translated: CASSQGFHSQGAGEGETQYF.

The chain employs TRBV27 and TRBJ2-1; TRBD2 matches at 16 bases. The germline gives CDR1 MNHEY, CDR2 SMNVEV (reference sequence). The CDR3 runs to 18 residues. V lost 5 bases to trimming and J lost 1 base; unmatched junction nucleotides: 5. This chain's CDR3 is CASSIEGLAGGSYNEQFF. In nucleotides, the CDR3 is TGTGCCAGCAGTATAGAGGGACTAGCGGGAGGGTCCTACAATGAGCAGTTCTTC.

This clone was seen just once. This chain connects TRBV27 to TRBJ2-7; TRBD2 agrees at 7 bases. V shed 3 bases and J 7 bases; nucleotides not matched to a gene: 9. The CDR3 has 14 residues. CDR1 and CDR2 from the germline V gene are MNHEY and SMNVEV (reference sequence). CDR3 bases: TGTGCCAGCAGTTTGGGGGGAGGGCCGAAAGAGCAGTACTTC. This gives the protein CASSLGGGPKEQYF.

The chain links TRBV5-6 to TRBJ2-7; TRBD2 is a possible D gene (6 bases). Germline V CDR1 and CDR2: SGHDT, YYEEEE. V was trimmed by 3 bases and J by 0 bases, leaving 19 bases between them. The CDR3 loop spans 17 amino acids. This chain's CDR3 is CASSSKALRDFSYEQYF. Written as DNA, the CDR3 is TGTGCCAGCAGCTCAAAAGCTCTCCGGGACTTCTCCTACGAGCAGTACTTC.

Written as DNA, the CDR3 is TGTGCCAGCAGCGTACCCCGTGAGACCCAGTACTTC. It specifies CASSVPRETQYF. The chain combines TRBV9 with TRBJ2-5; D not resolved. The V and J ends lost 1 base and 5 bases respectively, with 6 bases between them. CDR1 and CDR2 from the germline V gene are SGDLS and YYNGEE. This CDR3 is built from 12 residues.

This clone was observed once. V is TRBV18 and J is TRBJ2-7; TRBD1 aligns across 10 bases. The germline CDR1 and CDR2 sequences are KGHSH and LQKENI. CDR3 length: 14 amino acids. J gave up 4 bases and V 4 bases, and 4 bases lay outside the gene matches. This chain's CDR3 is CASSQDRGSYEQYF. CDR3 DNA sequence: TGTGCCAGCTCACAGGACAGGGGGTCTTACGAGCAGTACTTC. Full variable domain (remainder filled in from reference TRBV18 and TRBJ2-7): NAGVMQNPRHLVRRRGQEARLRCSPMKGHSHVYWYRQLPEEGLKFMVYLQKENIIDESGMPKERFSAEFPKEGPSILRIQQVVRGDSAAYFCASSQDRGSYEQYFGPGTRLTVT.

The V gene is TRBV2, the J gene TRBJ2-7; 7 bases line up with TRBD1. Germline CDR1 and CDR2: SNHLY and FYNNEI. There are 14 residues in the CDR3. The V and J ends lost 4 bases and 3 bases, in that order; junction bases with no gene match: 6. The DNA of the CDR3 is TGTGCCAGCAGTGGGTCAGGGGGTCTCTACGAGCAGTACTTC. As protein: CASSGSGGLYEQYF.

This clone was picked up one time. The chain joins TRBV7-8 to TRBJ2-5; 7 bases align to TRBD1. The length of the CDR3 is 15 residues. Germline loops: CDR1 SGHVS, CDR2 FQNEAQ. V shed 1 base, J shed 4 bases, and the junction held 6 bases outside the gene matches. The CDR3 sequence: CASSLELRGRETQYF. For the CDR3, the DNA is TGTGCCAGCAGCTTAGAGTTGAGGGGGCGAGAGACCCAGTACTTC. The complete variable domain, with remaining parts taken from reference TRBV7-8 and TRBJ2-5, reads GAGVSQSPRYKVAKRGQDVALRCDPISGHVSLFWYQQALGQGPEFLTYFQNEAQLDKSGLPSDRFFAERPEGSVSTLKIQRTQQEDSAVYLCASSLELRGRETQYFGPGTRLLVL.

This clone was recorded only once. The rearrangement joins TRBV7-3 to TRBJ1-1; D not resolved. Between the trimmed V and J ends, which lost 3 bases and 2 bases, there was a span of 7 bases. The CDR3 spans 13 residues. The germline V gene encodes CDR1 SGHTA and CDR2 FQGTGA. The DNA of the CDR3 is TGTGCCAGCAGCTTCCTTAGTAACACTGAAGCTTTCTTT. Its protein is CASSFLSNTEAFF.

The rearrangement links TRBV11-2 to TRBJ2-3; 7 positions match TRBD1. This CDR3 comprises 14 residues. Germline V gives CDR1 SGHAT, CDR2 FQNNGV. The V segment lost 6 bases and the J segment 6 bases; nucleotides outside the gene matches: 9. The CDR3 sequence is CASSLGQERDTQYF. CDR3 DNA sequence: TGTGCCAGCAGTCTCGGACAGGAGAGGGATACGCAGTATTTT.

The chain recombines TRBV6-1 with TRBJ2-7; 7 nucleotides align to TRBD2. The germline V gene encodes CDR1 MNHNS and CDR2 SASEGT. V was pared by 4 bases and J by 3 bases, with 9 bases of the junction left unmatched. The CDR3 has 15 residues. DNA for the CDR3: TGTGCCAGCAGTGTTCGGGGGGATAACGTCTACGAGCAGTACTTC. The encoded protein is CASSVRGDNVYEQYF.

The chain is built from TRBV9 and TRBJ1-1; 7 bases align to TRBD1. V gave up 0 bases and J gave up 5 bases; unmatched junction bases: 7. The length of the CDR3 is 15 residues. Germline V gene data show CDR1 as SGDLS and CDR2 as YYNGEE. As DNA, the CDR3 is TGTGCCAGCAGCGTAGGGCAGGGGGTGAGGACTGAAGCTTTCTTT. Its protein is CASSVGQGVRTEAFF.

The chain has TRBV6-6 and TRBJ2-3; no firm D call. The V gene lost 6 bases and the J gene lost 1 base, with 5 bases spanning the gap. The CDR3 runs to 12 residues. The germline V gene has CDR1 MNHNY and CDR2 SVGAGI (reference sequence). The CDR3 sequence is CASSYGTDTQYF. CDR3 DNA: TGTGCCAGCAGCTATGGCACAGATACGCAGTATTTT.

This chain joins TRBV11-3 and TRBJ2-1; 9 nucleotides match TRBD1. This CDR3 is built from 16 residues. With V trimmed by 5 bases and J by 9 bases, 14 bases remained unmatched. Germline CDR1 SGHNT, CDR2 YENEEA. CDR3 sequence: CASSPIGDRVLFEQFF. The CDR3 nucleotides read TGTGCCAGCAGCCCAATAGGGGACAGGGTTCTTTTTGAGCAGTTCTTC.

The gene calls are TRBV5-1 and TRBJ2-3, with TRBD2 matching 9 bases. This CDR3 region has 16 residues. Trimming at V came to 2 bases and at J to 6 bases, leaving 10 bases not matched to a gene. CDR1 and CDR2 from the germline V gene are SGHRS and YFSETQ. The CDR3 reads CASSLAGGSSGDTQYF. CDR3 bases: TGCGCCAGCAGCTTAGCGGGAGGATCGTCTGGGGATACGCAGTATTTT.

V and J are TRBV27 and TRBJ2-3; TRBD2 aligns across 8 bases. The CDR3 extends over 17 amino acids. J was trimmed by 2 bases and V by 3 bases; bases with no gene match: 10. Germline V lookup: CDR1 MNHEY, CDR2 SMNVEV (reference sequence). In DNA, the CDR3 is TGTGCCAGCAGTTTTTCCGGTGCGGGGGGCCCCACAGATACGCAGTATTTT. It encodes CASSFSGAGGPTDTQYF.

This clone has just a few counts. This sequence joins TRBV7-2 and TRBJ2-5; 7 nucleotides agree with TRBD2. The CDR3 runs to 15 residues. Trimming at V came to 4 bases and at J to 1 base, leaving 6 bases not matched to a gene. Germline CDR1 SGHTA, CDR2 FQGNSA. CDR3 in amino acids: CASSSSGGFQETQYF. DNA of the CDR3: TGTGCCAGCAGCTCGTCCGGGGGGTTCCAAGAGACCCAGTACTTC.

The CDR3 protein is CASSEDYQSNEQFF. As DNA, the CDR3 is TGTGCCAGCAGTGAAGACTACCAATCGAATGAGCAGTTCTTC. The genes are TRBV6-4 and TRBJ2-1, with a tentative D call TRBD2 (5 bases). This CDR3 is 14 amino acids long. V lost 3 bases to trimming and J lost 7 bases, with 13 bases between them. Germline values: CDR1 MRHNA, CDR2 SNTAGT.

This rearrangement joins TRBV6-1 to TRBJ2-1; 7 bases match TRBD2. V lost 7 bases to trimming and J lost 4 bases; unmatched junction nucleotides: 4. This CDR3 spans 13 amino acids. Germline CDR1 and CDR2: MNHNS and SASEGT. DNA for the CDR3: TGTGCCAGCACTAGCGGCGTTTACAATGAGCAGTTCTTC. Residues: CASTSGVYNEQFF.

This clone has more than one count but fewer than ten. The chain recombines TRBV7-2 with TRBJ2-7; 13 positions agree with TRBD2. J lost 1 base, V lost 2 bases, and 8 bases had no gene match. Per germline, CDR1 SGHTA and CDR2 FQGNSA. The CDR3 runs 18 residues. CDR3 sequence: CASSLPRTSGRSSYEQYF. CDR3 coding DNA: TGTGCCAGCAGCTTACCCCGGACTAGCGGGAGATCTTCCTACGAGCAGTACTTC.

This clone was detected only a few times. V usage is TRBV6-1 and J usage is TRBJ2-7, with 9 bases that match TRBD2. V was pared by 5 bases and J by 2 bases, with 7 bases of the junction left unmatched. Germline V gene data show CDR1 as MNHNS and CDR2 as SASEGT. The CDR3 runs 15 residues. CDR3 sequence reads: CASSFSGSGTYEQYF. CDR3 DNA: TGTGCCAGCAGTTTTAGCGGGAGTGGGACCTACGAGCAGTACTTC.

This chain connects TRBV7-2 to TRBJ2-1, with D possibly TRBD2 on 6 matching bases. Germline-derived CDR1 and CDR2 are SGHTA and FQGNSA. This CDR3 spans 17 amino acids. The V end lost 7 bases, the J end lost 5 bases, and 24 bases lay between the germline ends. CDR3 in DNA: TGTGCCAGCACCCCCGCCCTGCCTCGCGGGATGAACAATGAGCAGTTCTTC. Translated: CASTPALPRGMNNEQFF.

This sequence joins TRBV6-6 and TRBJ1-1; D is undetermined. The CDR3 length is 13 residues. In germline, CDR1 is MNHNY, CDR2 SVGAGI (reference sequence). Trimming removed 2 bases from V and 1 base from J, with 5 bases in between. CDR3 amino acids: CASSYPQNTEAFF. CDR3 in DNA: TGTGCCAGCAGTTACCCCCAGAACACTGAAGCTTTCTTT.

The chain couples TRBV5-4 to TRBJ2-1, with 14 bases fitting TRBD2. The CDR3 runs 17 residues. Per germline, CDR1 SGHNT and CDR2 YYREEE (reference sequence). The ends lost 0 bases at V and 5 bases at J; junction bases unmatched: 4. CDR3 amino acids: CASSLVSGLAGDNEQFF. Written as DNA, the CDR3 is TGTGCCAGCAGCTTGGTCTCGGGACTAGCGGGAGACAATGAGCAGTTCTTC.

The chain links TRBV7-7 to TRBJ2-1; TRBD2 aligns across 13 bases. Germline lookup yields CDR1 SSHAT and CDR2 FNYEAQ (reference sequence). V lost 1 base to trimming and J lost 7 bases; unmatched junction nucleotides: 7. The CDR3 consists of 17 residues. For the CDR3, the DNA is TGTGCCAGCAGCTTAGAACCACTAGCGGGAGGGTATAATGAGCAGTTCTTC. It yields the protein CASSLEPLAGGYNEQFF.

In this sample, this clone turned up many times. J is TRBJ2-3 and V is TRBV19; 7 bases agree with TRBD1. This CDR3 is 16 amino acids long. J gave up 4 bases and V 4 bases, and 11 bases lay outside the gene matches. Germline CDR1 LNHDA, CDR2 SQIVND (reference sequence). DNA for the CDR3: TGTGCCAGTAGTAACAGGGGAAGAGAGGATCCAGATACGCAGTATTTT. It translates to CASSNRGREDPDTQYF.

The chain recombines TRBV9 with TRBJ2-3; 7 bases are a match to TRBD2. Per germline, CDR1 SGDLS and CDR2 YYNGEE. This CDR3 contains 16 residues. V lost 0 bases and J lost 2; bases outside the gene matches: 6. The CDR3 DNA is TGTGCCAGCAGCGTAGGGCTCCTAGCGGCCACAGATACGCAGTATTTT. Translation gives CASSVGLLAATDTQYF.

This clone was found a few times. This chain joins TRBV7-9 and TRBJ1-2; D possibly corresponds to TRBD1 (5 bases). Trimming shortened V by 3 bases and J by 4 bases, and 9 bases separated the two germline ends. Germline V gives CDR1 SEHNR, CDR2 FQNEAQ (reference sequence). The CDR3 totals 13 residues. The CDR3 sequence is CASSLGGTYGYTF. CDR3 DNA sequence: TGTGCCAGCAGCTTGGGGGGAACCTATGGCTACACCTTC.

The rearrangement joins TRBV6-1 to TRBJ2-2; D perhaps matches TRBD2 (6 bases). Germline V CDR1 and CDR2: MNHNS, SASEGT. Trimming shortened V by 4 bases and J by 5 bases, and 17 bases separated the two germline ends. This CDR3 has 16 amino acids. CDR3 in DNA: TGTGCCAGCAGTGCCCCGGCGGGATCTTCGACCGGGGAGCTGTTTTTT. This translates into CASSAPAGSSTGELFF.

This chain connects TRBV18 to TRBJ2-2; 10 bases agree with TRBD2. CDR1 is KGHSH, CDR2 LQKENI, per germline. The CDR3 is made up of 15 amino acids. The junction had 4 bases not matched to a gene; V was cut back by 5 bases and J by 4 bases. CDR3 DNA sequence: TGTGCCAGCTCAAAGCGGGAGGGCCCCACCGGGGAGCTGTTTTTT. This gives the protein CASSKREGPTGELFF.